The present TCR beta chain was sequenced within a study of glioma-infiltrating T cells after dendritic cell vaccination. Sequencing was performed with immunoSEQ multiplex PCR; in TCRdb, only in-frame clones are kept and a portion is missing. The table shows around 96,000 clones, with approximately 81% occurring only once. Unmatched junction bases numbered 5, after V lost 3 bases and J lost 5 bases. The CDR3 contains 14 residues. Germline CDR1 and CDR2: LNHNV and YYDKDF (reference sequence). This clone was picked up a small number of times. The sample in question was blood, obtained before dendritic cell vaccination. This sequence originates from a human donor with glioblastoma. J is TRBJ2-5 and V is TRBV15, with 8 bases identical to TRBD1. This CDR3 reads CATSRTGDQETQYF. In nucleotides, the CDR3 is TGTGCCACCAGCAGGACAGGGGATCAGGAGACCCAGTACTTC.